The T cell receptor beta chain under discussion was sequenced for a study of metastatic and nonmetastatic thyroid tumors (dated by TCRdb to between 2020 and 2021). Background on the whole study: Repertoires were compared across peripheral blood and tumor or nodule tissue samples from malignant and benign thyroid patients.

The method was PCR. Sequenced using an Illumina HiSeq 4000. High-throughput sequencing was used to profile the CDR3 region of the TCR beta-chain in every patient. In the source study's methods: The researchers built a classifier to tell apart papillary thyroid cancer patients with distant metastasis, based on CDR3 differences among clinicopathological groups. The Shannon index was used to assess repertoire diversity, and the Morisita-Horn index was used to assess tumor-blood repertoire similarity. The public sequencing data were trimmed at Q25 with fastp and processed into clonotypes with MiXCR by TCRdb, which kept only in-frame beta chains. The V and J calls follow TCRdb's processing rather than the paper's. The sample table records roughly 13,000 clones; under 30% of these occur just once. The ten largest clones take up 12% of the sample. No treatment had been received by any patient before thyroid surgery. Using T-cell receptor beta sequencing, the researchers looked back retrospectively at clinical samples from patients, gathered between about 2012 and 2019.

As regards this clone: Its antigen remains unidentified. No base-level quality is on record; no much larger clone is a single base apart.

General conclusions and limits of the study: In both blood and tumor samples, malignant tumors were reported to have significantly higher TCR beta diversity than benign nodules.

This TCR was recovered from a female donor with papillary thyroid cancer or a benign thyroid nodule (not recorded which). Some clones in this sample may be carry-over from other donors' samples. Specimen: tumor tissue.

This receptor carries the CDR3 CASRSRQGANTEAFF. The nucleotide sequence is given as TGCGCCAGCCGCTCTAGACAGGGGGCGAACACTGAAGCTTTCTTT. The receptor chain draws on TRBV5-1 and TRBJ1-1, and TRBD1 aligns with 10 junction nucleotides. Counted from cysteine to phenylalanine, this CDR3 has 15 amino acids. Here the CDR3 DNA is all that survives: 45 bases in frame from base 1. CDR1 and CDR2, looked up from the germline V gene, are SGHRS and YFSETQ. Relative to germline, V is missing 7 bases and J is missing 1 base, with 7 bases of the junction outside any gene match.